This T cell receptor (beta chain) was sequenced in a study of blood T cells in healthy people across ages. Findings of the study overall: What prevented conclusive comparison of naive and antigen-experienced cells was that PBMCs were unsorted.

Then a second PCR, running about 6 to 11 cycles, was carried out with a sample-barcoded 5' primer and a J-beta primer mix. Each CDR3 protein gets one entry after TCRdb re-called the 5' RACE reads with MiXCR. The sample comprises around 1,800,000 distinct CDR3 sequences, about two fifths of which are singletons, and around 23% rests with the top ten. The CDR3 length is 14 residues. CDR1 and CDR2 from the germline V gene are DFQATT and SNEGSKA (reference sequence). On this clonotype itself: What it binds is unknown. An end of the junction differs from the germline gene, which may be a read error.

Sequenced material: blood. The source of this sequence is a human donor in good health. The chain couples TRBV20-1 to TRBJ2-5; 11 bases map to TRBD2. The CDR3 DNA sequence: TGTAGTGCTATATTAGCGGGGGGGAGACGGGCCCAGTACTTC. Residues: CSAILAGGRRAQYF.